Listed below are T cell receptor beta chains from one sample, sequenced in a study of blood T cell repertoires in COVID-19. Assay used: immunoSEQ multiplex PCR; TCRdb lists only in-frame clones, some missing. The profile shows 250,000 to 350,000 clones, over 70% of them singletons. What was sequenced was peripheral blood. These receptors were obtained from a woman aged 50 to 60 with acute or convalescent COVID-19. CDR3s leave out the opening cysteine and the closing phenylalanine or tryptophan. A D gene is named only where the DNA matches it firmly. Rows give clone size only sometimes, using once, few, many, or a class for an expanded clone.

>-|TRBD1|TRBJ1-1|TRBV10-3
AIRGQQNTEAF
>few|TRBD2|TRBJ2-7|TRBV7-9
ASRTSNGHEQY
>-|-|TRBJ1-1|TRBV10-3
AISERGKNTEAF
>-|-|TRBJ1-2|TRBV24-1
ATSESGLYGYT
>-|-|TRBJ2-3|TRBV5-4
ASSLDATSTDTQY
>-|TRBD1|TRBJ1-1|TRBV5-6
ASSFRDRDEAF
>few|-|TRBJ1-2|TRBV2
ATGGENGYT
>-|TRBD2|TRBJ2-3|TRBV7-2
ASSTGTSGGGRTQY
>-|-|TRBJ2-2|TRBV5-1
ASSFLQTANTGELF
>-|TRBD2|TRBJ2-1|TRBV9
ASSGTSTSDEQF
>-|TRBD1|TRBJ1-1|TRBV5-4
ASSTSTGVNTEAF
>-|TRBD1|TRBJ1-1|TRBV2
ASREAVQGARWTEAF
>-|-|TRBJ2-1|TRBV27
ASSGPSSYNEQF
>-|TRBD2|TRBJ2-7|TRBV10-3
AISGLGPSGEQY
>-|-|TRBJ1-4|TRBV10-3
AISGSGGKEKLF
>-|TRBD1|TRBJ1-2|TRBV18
ASSPERQGENYGYT
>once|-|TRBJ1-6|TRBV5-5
ASSLDALSSYNSPLH
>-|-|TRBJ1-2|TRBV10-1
ASSDQLTRDGYT
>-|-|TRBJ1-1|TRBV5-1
ASSLAQSNTEAF
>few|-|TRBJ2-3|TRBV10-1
ASSRTESTDTQY
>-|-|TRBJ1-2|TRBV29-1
SVEGGGYGYT
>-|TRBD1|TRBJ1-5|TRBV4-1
ASSQDLSGQGWKPQH
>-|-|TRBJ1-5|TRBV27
ASSTGRDQPQH
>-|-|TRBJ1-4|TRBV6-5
ASSYRPQWTEKLF
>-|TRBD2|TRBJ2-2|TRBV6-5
ASSPLAGEAGELF
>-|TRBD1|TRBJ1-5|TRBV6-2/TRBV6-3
ASSYGTGTGQPQH
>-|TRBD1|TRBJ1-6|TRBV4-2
ASSQQGESSPLH
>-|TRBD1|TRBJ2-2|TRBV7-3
ASSSTSGGESGELF
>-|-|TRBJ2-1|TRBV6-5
ASIADNEQF
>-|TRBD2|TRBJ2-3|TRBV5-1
ASSASGGASDTQY
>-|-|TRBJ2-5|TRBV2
ASSVVETQY
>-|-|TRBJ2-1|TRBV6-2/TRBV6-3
ASSSSQGSYNEQF